These 24 T cell receptor beta chains originate from one sample sequenced in a study of T cell repertoires in cytomegalovirus infection. MiXCR was run by TCRdb on the reads, yielding one entry per CDR3 protein. This table has 230,000 or so distinct CDR3 sequences, about 38% appearing once. Antigens for these TCRs are unknown. Here the sequenced sample was CD8+ T cells from cultured PBMCs, taken from culture after CMV antigen stimulation. The receptors were gathered from a human donor in good health (CMV status not recorded). Some clones in this sample may be carry-over from other donors' samples.

This clonotype was detected only a few times. The genes are TRBV5-5 and TRBJ2-5; no definite D call. This CDR3 spans 11 amino acids. In germline, CDR1 is SGHKS, CDR2 YYEKEE (reference sequence). V lost 5 bases and J 5 bases, leaving 7 bases between the germline ends. DNA of the CDR3: TGTGCCAGCAGTATCGGGGAGACCCAGTACTTC. It yields the protein CASSIGETQYF.

V gene TRBV4-1 combines with J gene TRBJ2-7; possibly TRBD2 for D (5 bases). The CDR3 consists of 17 residues. V was shortened by 0 bases and J by 2 bases, with 17 bases between the two germline ends. CDR1 and CDR2 from the germline V gene are MGHRA and YSYEKL. For the CDR3, the DNA is TGCGCCAGCAGCCAAGATTCTGCAACGGGGAATGCCTACGAGCAGTACTTC. Amino acid sequence: CASSQDSATGNAYEQYF.

This clonotype has more than one count but fewer than ten. J is TRBJ2-2 and V is TRBV9; TRBD2 matches 8 bases. This CDR3 comprises 19 residues. Germline V gene lookup returns CDR1 SGDLS and CDR2 YYNGEE. V was pared by 1 base and J by 0 bases, with 11 bases of the junction left unmatched. The chain's CDR3 is CASSVWGTSGYTNTGELFF. In DNA, the CDR3 is TGTGCCAGCAGCGTATGGGGAACTAGCGGATATACGAACACCGGGGAGCTGTTTTTT.

The chain recombines TRBV4-1 with TRBJ2-7; D uncertain. Per the germline V gene, CDR1 is MGHRA and CDR2 is YSYEKL. The CDR3 contains 15 residues. Trimming left V 4 bases short and J 0 bases short, with 13 bases between. CDR3 protein: CASSRRTDSSYEQYF. In DNA, the CDR3 is TGCGCCAGCAGCCGACGGACGGATAGCTCCTACGAGCAGTACTTC.

This chain connects TRBV7-2 to TRBJ2-5; 9 nucleotides agree with TRBD1. Trimming removed 7 bases from V and 5 bases from J; junction bases left unmatched: 14. CDR3 length equals 16 residues. Germline CDR1 is SGHTA and CDR2 is FQGNSA. The CDR3 loop reads CASILPGQGPRETQYF. The CDR3 DNA sequence: TGTGCCAGCATCCTACCGGGACAGGGACCGCGGGAGACCCAGTACTTC.

This sequence joins TRBV7-2 and TRBJ2-7, with D possibly TRBD2 on 5 matching bases. The germline V gene encodes CDR1 SGHTA and CDR2 FQGNSA. V was pared by 7 bases and J by 3 bases, with 22 bases between. This CDR3 region has 16 residues. The CDR3 DNA follows: TGTGCCAGCACCGGGTTGATTCGGGGAACGGGCTACGAGCAGTACTTC. Translating it yields CASTGLIRGTGYEQYF. The entire variable domain, with the rest obtained from reference TRBV7-2 and TRBJ2-7, is as follows: GAGVSQSPSNKVTEKGKDVELRCDPISGHTALYWYRQSLGQGLEFLIYFQGNSAPDKSGLPSDRFSAERTGGSVSTLTIQRTQQEDSAVYLCASTGLIRGTGYEQYFGPGTRLTVT.

V gene TRBV15 combines with J gene TRBJ1-3; no definite D call. The length of the CDR3 is 15 residues. Trimming stripped 0 bases from V and 4 bases from J, with 10 bases between. CDR1 and CDR2 from the germline V gene are LNHNV and YYDKDF (reference sequence). The CDR3 DNA sequence: TGTGCCACCAGCAGAGATCGAGAGCCCGGAAACACCATATATTTT. It encodes CATSRDREPGNTIYF.

This clonotype was seen more than once but under ten times. The V and J genes are TRBV12-3 or TRBV12-4 and TRBJ2-2; tentatively, D is TRBD1 or TRBD2 (6 bases each). The CDR3 length is 15 residues. Trimming pared 7 bases from V and 4 bases from J, leaving 16 bases between. This CDR3 is CASTPDRTTTGELFF. The CDR3 bases are TGTGCCAGCACCCCTGACAGGACTACCACCGGGGAGCTGTTTTTT.

This CDR3 is CASSRALQDSNQPQHF. DNA of the CDR3: TGCGCCAGCAGCCGAGCCCTACAGGACTCCAATCAGCCCCAGCATTTT. The chain uses TRBV4-1 and TRBJ1-5; maybe TRBD1 (5 bases). The ends were cut back, 4 bases at V and 3 bases at J, with 16 bases in the middle. The CDR3 has 16 residues. CDR1 MGHRA and CDR2 YSYEKL come from the germline V gene.

This clonotype has a handful of counts. The V and J genes are TRBV10-3 and TRBJ1-1, with D perhaps matching TRBD1 (5 bases). This CDR3 spans 15 amino acids. Trimming pared 0 bases from V and 4 bases from J, leaving 12 bases between. Germline V lookup: CDR1 ENHRY, CDR2 SYGVKD. CDR3 nucleotide sequence: TGTGCCATCAGTGAGTCCCAGGGAGGGAGCACTGAAGCTTTCTTT. Protein product: CAISESQGGSTEAFF.

This clonotype has just a few counts. This sequence joins TRBV7-8 and TRBJ2-1; 9 bases are shared with TRBD1. Germline trimming cut 6 bases from V and 13 bases from J; bases unmatched to any gene: 16. This CDR3 region has 15 residues. Germline V gene sequence: CDR1 SGHVS, CDR2 FQNEAQ. The CDR3 bases are TGTGCCAGCAGTCCGGGACAGGGATTACAATGGATACAGTTCTTC. This encodes CASSPGQGLQWIQFF. The full variable domain, completed using reference TRBV7-8 and TRBJ2-1, is GAGVSQSPRYKVAKRGQDVALRCDPISGHVSLFWYQQALGQGPEFLTYFQNEAQLDKSGLPSDRFFAERPEGSVSTLKIQRTQQEDSAVYLCASSPGQGLQWIQFFGPGTRLTVL.

This clonotype was observed a handful of times. The chain joins TRBV7-3 to TRBJ1-4, with TRBD1 identical over 7 bases. The CDR3 has 13 amino acids. With V trimmed by 5 bases and J by 5 bases, 2 bases remained unmatched. Germline values: CDR1 SGHTA, CDR2 FQGTGA. The CDR3 DNA sequence: TGTGCCAGCAGCGTACAGGGGAATGAAAAACTGTTTTTT. Its protein product is CASSVQGNEKLFF.

The chain has TRBV7-3 and TRBJ2-7; possibly TRBD1 or TRBD2 for D (6 bases each). V lost 2 bases and J lost 3, with 14 bases in between. The CDR3 length is 15 residues. Germline V lookup: CDR1 SGHTA, CDR2 FQGTGA. CDR3 sequence (DNA): TGTGCCAGCAGCTTATCAAGGGGGGCTGACTACGAGCAGTACTTC. This gives the protein CASSLSRGADYEQYF.

This clonotype appeared many times. The chain has TRBV4-1 and TRBJ1-2, with a tentative D call TRBD1 (5 bases). Germline assignment: CDR1 MGHRA and CDR2 YSYEKL. The CDR3 length is 14 residues. Between the trimmed V and J ends, which lost 0 bases and 6 bases, there was a span of 11 bases. The CDR3 nucleotides are TGCGCCAGCAGCCAAGATGGGCAGGGAGATGGCTACACCTTC. Protein: CASSQDGQGDGYTF.

This clonotype has at least ten counts. This chain connects TRBV7-8 to TRBJ2-1; D ambiguous. This CDR3 has 13 residues. CDR1 SGHVS and CDR2 FQNEAQ come from the germline V gene. Trimming shortened V by 1 base and J by 3 bases, and 4 bases separated the two germline ends. In DNA, the CDR3 is TGTGCCAGCAGCTTAGACGGCTACAATGAGCAGTTCTTC. Translating it yields CASSLDGYNEQFF.

This chain connects TRBV5-6 to TRBJ2-7; TRBD2 matches at 9 bases. The CDR3 totals 15 residues. The germline CDR1 and CDR2 sequences are SGHDT and YYEEEE. V shed 3 bases, J shed 2 bases, and the junction held 6 bases outside the gene matches. The CDR3 DNA reads TGTGCCAGCAGCTCTCGACTAGCGGTGGCCTACGAGCAGTACTTC. Encoded protein: CASSSRLAVAYEQYF.

The chain couples TRBV7-9 to TRBJ2-7; tentative D call: TRBD2 (6 bases). V was shortened by 4 bases and J by 0 bases, with 10 bases between the two germline ends. The germline gives CDR1 SEHNR, CDR2 FQNEAQ (reference sequence). This CDR3 region has 14 residues. The CDR3 loop reads CASSSAGSSYEQYF. DNA for the CDR3: TGTGCCAGCAGCTCCGCCGGGAGCTCCTACGAGCAGTACTTC.

This clonotype was observed many times. The rearrangement uses TRBV7-2 and TRBJ2-1, with TRBD2 matching 7 bases. Losses at the gene ends were 5 bases for V and 7 bases for J; bases not matched to a gene: 14. The length of the CDR3 is 16 residues. Germline V gene sequence: CDR1 SGHTA, CDR2 FQGNSA. The CDR3 spells CASSQRGGLGSNEQFF. The CDR3, as DNA: TGTGCCAGCAGCCAGCGGGGTGGGTTGGGTTCGAATGAGCAGTTCTTC.

V usage is TRBV29-1 and J usage is TRBJ2-7; D gene unclear. The CDR3 contains 12 residues. Germline loops: CDR1 SQVTM, CDR2 ANQGSEA. Trimming took 4 bases from V and 6 from J, leaving 13 bases between them. The CDR3 loop is CSVGRTPGEQYF. CDR3 nucleotides: TGCAGCGTTGGGAGAACGCCTGGCGAGCAGTACTTC.

This clonotype has ten or more counts. The genes are TRBV6-2 or TRBV6-3 and TRBJ1-2, with 10 positions matching TRBD1. Per germline, CDR1 MNHEY and CDR2 SVGEGT. The CDR3 totals 18 residues. Losses at the gene ends were 2 bases for V and 3 bases for J; bases not matched to a gene: 12. The DNA for the CDR3 is TGTGCCAGCAGTTACGTCCGGGACAGGGGCCGAGAGGACTATGGCTACACCTTC. Translating gives CASSYVRDRGREDYGYTF.

The gene calls are TRBV7-3 and TRBJ1-5; 7 nucleotides match TRBD1. Germline CDR1 reads SGHTA; CDR2 reads FQGTGA. The CDR3 contains 20 residues. Germline trimming cut 3 bases from V and 8 bases from J; bases unmatched to any gene: 25. The CDR3 region has the DNA TGTGCCAGCAGCTTTCTACCGACAGGGCCGCCCTTACACCTTCCTGAGCCCCAGCATTTT. As protein: CASSFLPTGPPLHLPEPQHF. The entire variable domain, with the rest obtained from reference TRBV7-3 and TRBJ1-5, is as follows: GAGVSQTPSNKVTEKGKYVELRCDPISGHTALYWYRQSLGQGPEFLIYFQGTGAADDSGLPNDRFFAVRPEGSVSTLKIQRTERGDSAVYLCASSFLPTGPPLHLPEPQHFGDGTRLSIL.

This clonotype was observed a handful of times. The V call is TRBV6-2 or TRBV6-3, the J call TRBJ1-5, with TRBD1 matching 8 bases. CDR3 length: 16 amino acids. J was trimmed by 3 bases and V by 0 bases; bases with no gene match: 4. Looked up from germline, CDR1 is MNHEY and CDR2 is SVGEGT. The CDR3 loop is CASSYSGTGFNQPQHF. The CDR3 DNA is TGTGCCAGCAGTTACTCCGGGACAGGATTCAATCAGCCCCAGCATTTT.

The chain combines TRBV7-9 with TRBJ2-7, with 8 bases aligning to TRBD2. Per germline, CDR1 SEHNR and CDR2 FQNEAQ (reference sequence). The CDR3 loop spans 15 amino acids. The trim removed 4 bases at V and 3 bases at J, leaving 8 bases unmatched. The CDR3 reads CASSSGGLGHYEQYF. The CDR3 DNA reads as TGTGCCAGCAGCTCCGGGGGACTAGGACACTACGAGCAGTACTTC.

The chain uses TRBV7-6 and TRBJ1-1, with 8 nucleotides matching TRBD1. J was trimmed by 0 bases and V by 5 bases; bases with no gene match: 8. CDR1 and CDR2 from the germline V gene are SGHVS and FNYEAQ. CDR3 length equals 16 residues. CDR3 in amino acids: CASSPDDRGLNTEAFF. The DNA for the CDR3 is TGTGCCAGCAGCCCCGATGACAGGGGATTGAACACTGAAGCTTTCTTT.